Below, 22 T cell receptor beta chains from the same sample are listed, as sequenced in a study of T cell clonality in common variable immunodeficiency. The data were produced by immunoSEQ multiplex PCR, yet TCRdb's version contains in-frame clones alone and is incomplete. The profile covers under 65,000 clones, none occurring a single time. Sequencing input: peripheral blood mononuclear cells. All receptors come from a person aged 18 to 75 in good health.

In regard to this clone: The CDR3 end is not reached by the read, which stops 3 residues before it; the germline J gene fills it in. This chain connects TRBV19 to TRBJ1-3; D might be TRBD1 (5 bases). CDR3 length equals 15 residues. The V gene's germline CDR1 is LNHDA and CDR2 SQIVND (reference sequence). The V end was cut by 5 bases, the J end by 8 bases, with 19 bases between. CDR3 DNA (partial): TGTGCCAGTAGTGCCCTTCGGGGGGTTGTGGACACC. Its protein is CASSALRGVVDT. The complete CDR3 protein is CASSALRGVVDTIYF.

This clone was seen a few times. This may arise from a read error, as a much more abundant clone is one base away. The CDR3 reads CASSYLRGSQPYTF. CDR3 DNA, as far as it was read: TGTGCCAGCAGTTACCTTAGGGGGAGTCAGCCC. The chain has TRBV2 and TRBJ1-2, with a weak D call TRBD1 (6 bases). The read finishes 3 residues shy of the CDR3 end, and the germline J gene is used to complete it. This CDR3 is built from 14 residues. CDR1 and CDR2 from the germline V gene are SNHLY and FYNNEI.

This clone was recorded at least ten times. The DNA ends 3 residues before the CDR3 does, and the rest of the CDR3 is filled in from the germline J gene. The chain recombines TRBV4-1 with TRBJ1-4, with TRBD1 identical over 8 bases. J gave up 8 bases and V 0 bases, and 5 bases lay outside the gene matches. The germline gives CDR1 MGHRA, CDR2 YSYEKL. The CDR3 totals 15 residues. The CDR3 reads CASSQEGRTGEKLFF. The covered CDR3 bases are TGCGCCAGCAGCCAAGAGGGGCGGACAGGGGAAAAA.

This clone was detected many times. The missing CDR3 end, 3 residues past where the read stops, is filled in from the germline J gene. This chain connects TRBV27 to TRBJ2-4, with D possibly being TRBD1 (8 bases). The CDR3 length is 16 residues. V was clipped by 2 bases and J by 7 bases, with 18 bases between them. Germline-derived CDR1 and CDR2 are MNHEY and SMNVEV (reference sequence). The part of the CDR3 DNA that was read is TGTGCCAGCAGTTTAAGCCCGGACAGGGAGGGGAACATT. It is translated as CASSLSPDREGNI. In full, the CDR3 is CASSLSPDREGNIQYF.

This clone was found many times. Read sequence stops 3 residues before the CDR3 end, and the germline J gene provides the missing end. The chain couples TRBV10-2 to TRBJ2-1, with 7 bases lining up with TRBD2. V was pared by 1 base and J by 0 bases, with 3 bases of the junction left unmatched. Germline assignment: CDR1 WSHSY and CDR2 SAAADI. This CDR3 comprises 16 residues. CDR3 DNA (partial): TGCGCCAGCAGTGAGTGGGCTAGCGGCTCCTACAATGAG. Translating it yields CASSEWASGSYNE. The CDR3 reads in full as CASSEWASGSYNEQFF.

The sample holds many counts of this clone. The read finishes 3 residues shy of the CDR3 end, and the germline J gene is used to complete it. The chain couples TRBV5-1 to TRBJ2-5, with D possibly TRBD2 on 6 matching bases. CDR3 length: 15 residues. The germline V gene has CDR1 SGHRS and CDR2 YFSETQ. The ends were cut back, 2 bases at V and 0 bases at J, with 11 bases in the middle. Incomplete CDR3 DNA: TGCGCCAGCAGCTTCGCGGGGTCGAACCAAGAGACC. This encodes CASSFAGSNQET. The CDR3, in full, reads CASSFAGSNQETQYF. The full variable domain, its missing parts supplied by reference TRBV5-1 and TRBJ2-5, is KAGVTQTPRYLIKTRGQQVTLSCSPISGHRSVSWYQQTPGQGLQFLFEYFSETQRNKGNFPGRFSGRQFSNSRSEMNVSTLELGDSALYLCASSFAGSNQETQYFGPGTRLLVL.

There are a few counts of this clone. The CDR3 bases that were read are TGTGCCAGTAGTATACTCGCAGGGGGCTATGGT. Its translation is CASSILAGGYG. The whole CDR3 reads CASSILAGGYGQYF. The V and J genes are TRBV19 and TRBJ2-4; 8 bases match TRBD1. With the read ending 3 residues before the CDR3 end, the germline J gene is used to fill in that end. The CDR3 has 14 amino acids. Germline V CDR1 and CDR2: LNHDA, SQIVND (reference sequence).

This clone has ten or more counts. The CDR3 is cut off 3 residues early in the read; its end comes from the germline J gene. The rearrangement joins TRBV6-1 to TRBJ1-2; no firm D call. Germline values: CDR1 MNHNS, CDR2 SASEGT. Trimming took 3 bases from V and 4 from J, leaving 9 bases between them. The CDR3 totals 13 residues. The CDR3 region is CASSDSFLYGYTF. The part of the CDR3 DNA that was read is TGTGCCAGCAGTGACAGTTTTCTCTATGGC.

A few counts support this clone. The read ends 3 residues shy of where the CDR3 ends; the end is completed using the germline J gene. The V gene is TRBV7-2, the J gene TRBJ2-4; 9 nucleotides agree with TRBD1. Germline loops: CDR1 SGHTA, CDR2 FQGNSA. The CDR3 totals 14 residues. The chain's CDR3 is CASSLDRGNSGQYF. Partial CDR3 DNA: TGTGCCAGCAGCTTGGACAGGGGAAACAGTGGT.

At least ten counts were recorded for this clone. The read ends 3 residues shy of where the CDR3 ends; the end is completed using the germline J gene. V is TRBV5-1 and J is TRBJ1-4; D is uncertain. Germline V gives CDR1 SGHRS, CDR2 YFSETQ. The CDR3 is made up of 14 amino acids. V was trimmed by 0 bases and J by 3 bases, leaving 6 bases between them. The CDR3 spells CASSLDSSNEKLFF. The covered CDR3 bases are TGCGCCAGCAGCTTGGACAGCTCTAATGAAAAA. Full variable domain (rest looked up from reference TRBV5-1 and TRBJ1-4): KAGVTQTPRYLIKTRGQQVTLSCSPISGHRSVSWYQQTPGQGLQFLFEYFSETQRNKGNFPGRFSGRQFSNSRSEMNVSTLELGDSALYLCASSLDSSNEKLFFGSGTQLSVL.

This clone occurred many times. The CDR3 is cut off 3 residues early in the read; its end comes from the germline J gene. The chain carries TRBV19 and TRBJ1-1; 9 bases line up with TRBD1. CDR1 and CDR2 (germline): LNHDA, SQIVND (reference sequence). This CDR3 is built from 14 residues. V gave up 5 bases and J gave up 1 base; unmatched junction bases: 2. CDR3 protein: CASSVTGGNTEAFF. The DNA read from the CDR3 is TGTGCCAGTAGTGTGACAGGGGGGAACACTGAA.

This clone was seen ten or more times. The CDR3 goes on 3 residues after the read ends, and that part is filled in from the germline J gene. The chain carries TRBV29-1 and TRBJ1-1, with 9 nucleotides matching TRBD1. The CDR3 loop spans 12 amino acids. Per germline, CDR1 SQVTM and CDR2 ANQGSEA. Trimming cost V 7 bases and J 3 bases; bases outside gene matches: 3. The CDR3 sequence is CSARTGDTEAFF. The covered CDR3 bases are TGCAGCGCCAGGACAGGGGACACTGAA.

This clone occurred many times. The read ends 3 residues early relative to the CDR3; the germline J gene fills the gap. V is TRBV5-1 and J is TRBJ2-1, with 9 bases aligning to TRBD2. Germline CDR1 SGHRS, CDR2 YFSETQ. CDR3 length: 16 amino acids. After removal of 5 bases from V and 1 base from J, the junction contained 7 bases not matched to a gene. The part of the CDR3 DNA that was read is TGCGCCAGCAGATCTCAGGGACTAGCTTCCTACAATGAG. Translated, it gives CASRSQGLASYNE. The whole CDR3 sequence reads CASRSQGLASYNEQFF. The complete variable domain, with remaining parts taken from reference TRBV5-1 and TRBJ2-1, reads KAGVTQTPRYLIKTRGQQVTLSCSPISGHRSVSWYQQTPGQGLQFLFEYFSETQRNKGNFPGRFSGRQFSNSRSEMNVSTLELGDSALYLCASRSQGLASYNEQFFGPGTRLTVL.

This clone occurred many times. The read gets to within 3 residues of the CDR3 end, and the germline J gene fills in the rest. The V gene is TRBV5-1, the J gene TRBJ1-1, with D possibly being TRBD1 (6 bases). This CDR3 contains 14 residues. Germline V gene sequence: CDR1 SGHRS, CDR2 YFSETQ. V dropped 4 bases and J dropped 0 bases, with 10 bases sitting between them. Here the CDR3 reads CASSPRTVNTEAFF. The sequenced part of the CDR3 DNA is TGCGCCAGCAGCCCCAGGACAGTGAACACTGAA.

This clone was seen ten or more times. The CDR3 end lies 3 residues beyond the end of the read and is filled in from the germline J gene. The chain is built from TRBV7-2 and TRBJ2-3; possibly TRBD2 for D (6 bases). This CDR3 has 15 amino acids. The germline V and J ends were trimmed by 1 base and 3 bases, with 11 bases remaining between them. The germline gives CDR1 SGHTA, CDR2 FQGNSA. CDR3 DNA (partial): TGTGCCAGCAGCTTAGGGTCTCTAGCGACAGATACG. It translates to CASSLGSLATDT. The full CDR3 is CASSLGSLATDTQYF. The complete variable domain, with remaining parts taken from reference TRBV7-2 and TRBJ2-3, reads GAGVSQSPSNKVTEKGKDVELRCDPISGHTALYWYRQSLGQGLEFLIYFQGNSAPDKSGLPSDRFSAERTGGSVSTLTIQRTQQEDSAVYLCASSLGSLATDTQYFGPGTRLTVL.

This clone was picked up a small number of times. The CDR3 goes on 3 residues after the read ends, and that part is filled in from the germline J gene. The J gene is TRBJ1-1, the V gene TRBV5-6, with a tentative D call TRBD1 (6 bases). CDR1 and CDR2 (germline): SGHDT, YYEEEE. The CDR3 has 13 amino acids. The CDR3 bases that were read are TGTGCCAGCAGCGCACCTCAGGGGATGGGG. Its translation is CASSAPQGMG. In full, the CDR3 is CASSAPQGMGAFF.

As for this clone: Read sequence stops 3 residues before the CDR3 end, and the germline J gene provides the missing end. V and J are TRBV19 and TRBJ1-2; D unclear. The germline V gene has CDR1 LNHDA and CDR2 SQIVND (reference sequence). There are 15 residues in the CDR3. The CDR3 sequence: CAPSYTAPSTDTYTF. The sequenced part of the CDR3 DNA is TGTGCCCCCTCCTATACGGCTCCTTCCACAGATACC.

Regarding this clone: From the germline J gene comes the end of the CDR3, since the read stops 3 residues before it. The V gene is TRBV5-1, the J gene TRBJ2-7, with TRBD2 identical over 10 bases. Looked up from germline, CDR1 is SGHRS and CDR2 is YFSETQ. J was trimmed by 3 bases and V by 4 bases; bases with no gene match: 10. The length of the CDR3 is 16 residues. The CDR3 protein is CASSRSAGGMIYEQYF. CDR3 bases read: TGCGCCAGCAGCCGATCAGCGGGAGGGATGATCTACGAG.

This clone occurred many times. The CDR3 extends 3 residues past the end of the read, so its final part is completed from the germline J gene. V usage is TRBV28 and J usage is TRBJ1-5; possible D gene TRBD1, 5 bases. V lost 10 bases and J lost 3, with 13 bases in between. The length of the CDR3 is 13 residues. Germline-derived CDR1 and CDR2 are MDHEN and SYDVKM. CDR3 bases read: TGTGCCATCTCGGGGGGGTTCAATCAGCCC. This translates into CAISGGFNQP. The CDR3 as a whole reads CAISGGFNQPQHF.

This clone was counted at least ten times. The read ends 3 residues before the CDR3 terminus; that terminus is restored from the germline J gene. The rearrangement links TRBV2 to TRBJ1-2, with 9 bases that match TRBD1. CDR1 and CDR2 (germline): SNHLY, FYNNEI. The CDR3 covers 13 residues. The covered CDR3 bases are TGTGCCAGCAGTGAGGAGGACAGGGGCGGC. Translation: CASSEEDRGG. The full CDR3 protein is CASSEEDRGGYTF. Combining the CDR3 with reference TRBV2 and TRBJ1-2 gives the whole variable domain EPEVTQTPSHQVTQMGQEVILRCVPISNHLYFYWYRQILGQKVEFLVSFYNNEISEKSEIFDDQFSVERPDGSNFTLKIRSTKLEDSAMYFCASSEEDRGGYTFGSGTRLTVV.

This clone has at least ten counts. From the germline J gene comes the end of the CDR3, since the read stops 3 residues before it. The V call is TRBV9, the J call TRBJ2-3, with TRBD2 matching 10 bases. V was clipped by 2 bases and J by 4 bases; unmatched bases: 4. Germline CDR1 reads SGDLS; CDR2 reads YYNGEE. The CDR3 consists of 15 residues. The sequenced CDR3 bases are TGTGCCAGCAGCGTTAGCGGGGGGCCCGCAGATACG. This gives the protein CASSVSGGPADT. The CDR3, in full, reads CASSVSGGPADTQYF.

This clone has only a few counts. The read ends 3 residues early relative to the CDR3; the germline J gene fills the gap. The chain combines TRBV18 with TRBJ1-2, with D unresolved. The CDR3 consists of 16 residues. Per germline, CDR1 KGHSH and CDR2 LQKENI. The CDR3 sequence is CASSPPGLAGDYDYTF. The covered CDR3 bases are TGTGCCAGCTCACCTCCCGGACTAGCGGGAGACTACGAC.